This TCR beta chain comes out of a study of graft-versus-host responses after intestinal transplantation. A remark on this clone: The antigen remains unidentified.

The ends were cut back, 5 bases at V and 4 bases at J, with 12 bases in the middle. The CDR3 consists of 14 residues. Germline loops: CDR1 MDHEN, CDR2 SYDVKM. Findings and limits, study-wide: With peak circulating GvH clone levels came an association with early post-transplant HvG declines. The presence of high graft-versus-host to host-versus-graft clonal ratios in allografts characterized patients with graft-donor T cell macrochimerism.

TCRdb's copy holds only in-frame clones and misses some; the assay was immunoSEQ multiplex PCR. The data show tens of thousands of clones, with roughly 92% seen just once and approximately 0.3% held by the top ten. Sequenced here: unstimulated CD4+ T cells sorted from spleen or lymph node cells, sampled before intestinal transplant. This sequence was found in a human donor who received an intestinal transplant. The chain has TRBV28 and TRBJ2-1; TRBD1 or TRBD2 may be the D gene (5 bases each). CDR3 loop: CASSNPGAYNEQFF. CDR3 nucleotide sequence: TGTGCCAGCAGTAATCCCGGGGCGTACAATGAGCAGTTCTTC.